This TCR beta chain was identified in a study of blood T cell repertoires in COVID-19 (dated by TCRdb to the early 2020s). At the level of the whole study: Samples covering the acute and convalescent phases of COVID-19 were provided by collaborators in the United States, Italy and Spain. Where available, HLA class I and class II types were obtained from metadata supplied by the sample provider rather than from assay-based typing. Samples came from the ongoing ImmuneRACE study (first 160 participants) plus 1,254 subjects from 6 global collaborators. Subjects who had been exposed to COVID-19, were actively infected with it, or had recovered from it provided the deeply sampled blood TCRbeta repertoires that made up the dataset. A de-identified subject ID, COVID-19 status, age in years and sex were almost always included in the sample metadata. The repertoires were released in a freely available public database meant as a resource for research on the immune response to SARS-CoV-2. The material from the prospective study consisted of cDNA or gDNA derived from T cells, B-cell-depleted T cells, or PBMCs.

Concerning this clone itself: No cognate antigen has been identified for it. No clone much larger than this one lies a single base away; base qualities are absent.

Whole blood was collected in K2EDTA tubes by collaborating institutions according to the institutions' own protocols. For TCRbeta analysis, collaborator samples were shipped as frozen whole blood, as isolated PBMCs, or as DNA extracted from either sample type. The immunoSEQ Assay, a bias-controlled multiplex PCR, was used to amplify TCRbeta CDR3 regions from genomic DNA. In the source study's methods: Nucleated cell counts per sample were estimated from amplification of reference gene primers within the assay. To quantify the absolute abundance of each unique TCRbeta CDR3 rearrangement, sequence reads were collapsed and filtered. Productive Simpson clonality was computed per sample as the square root of Simpson's diversity index over productive rearrangements. TCRdb took this table from immuneACCESS and kept in-frame rearrangements with V and J called. Such tables lack part of the clones; where checked against another copy, unresolved V genes explain under half of the gap, and the rest is unexplained. V and J calls plus clone size are reproduced from that table; the DNA served to infer D and trimming. Within this sample are just over 60,000 clones, with roughly 80% of them counted one time only. The top ten hold about 20% of the sample.

Results the study describes overall, beyond this receptor: The quantity of clinical and demographic metadata differed by source and by participant and was supplied without curation.

CDR1 and CDR2, per the germline V gene, are SGHAT and FQNNGV. The CDR3 runs 18 amino acids, cysteine and phenylalanine included. The entry retains the CDR3 DNA only, 54 bases that are in frame from base 1. The V end loses 6 bases and the J end loses 0 bases, and a stretch of 23 bases separates them. Material: peripheral blood. The sequence came from a man in his sixties with acute or convalescent COVID-19. Recombination joined TRBV11-2 with TRBJ1-2; matching of 6 bases hints at TRBD1 as the D gene. The nucleotide sequence is TGTGCCAGCAGTCCACATCCTCCCCCGGGACAAACTAACTATGGCTACACCTTC. Its amino acids are CASSPHPPPGQTNYGYTF. This CDR3, with the reference TRBV11-2 and TRBJ1-2 proteins standing in past its ends, gives the full variable domain EAGVAQSPRYKIIEKRQSVAFWCNPISGHATLYWYQQILGQGPKLLIQFQNNGVVDDSQLPKDRFSAERLKGVDSTLKIQPAKLEDSAVYLCASSPHPPPGQTNYGYTFGSGTRLTVV.